This TCR beta chain was recovered during a study of beta chain features in type 1 diabetes listed by TCRdb under 2018. Turning to the overall study: No differences in mean age, gender distribution, total cell number or subset yield were found between patients and healthy donors. Regulatory and stem cell-like memory subsets were isolated from only 8 patients and about eight healthy donors, whereas naive and central memory subsets came from all 30 or so donors. The study compared TCRB repertoires of sorted circulating CD4+ T cell subsets between recently diagnosed type 1 diabetes patients and matched healthy donors. A total of about 110 million sorted cells were examined across all samples, and the number of cells per subset was strongly correlated with RNA yield.

This clone was counted between two and nine times. It lacks a known antigen. No base qualities exist here, and no much larger clone lies one base off it. V loses 3 bases, J loses 6 bases, and the germline ends lie 7 bases apart. The germline V gene yields KGHSH for CDR1 and LQKENI for CDR2. The CDR3, from cysteine to phenylalanine, totals 12 residues. Only the CDR3 part of the read is kept: 36 bases, read in frame from the first base. The entire amount of isolated RNA was reverse transcribed using the High Capacity cDNA Reverse Transcription Kit, so the sequenced TCRB transcripts were expressed ones. Deep immunoSEQ sequencing was performed on naive, central memory and regulatory T cell samples, with an average of around 3.5 million total reads per sample. Sorted cells were lysed in RLT buffer, and RNA was extracted using DNase-treated RNeasy Micro or Mini kits according to cell number. Each cell subset was processed on its own to prevent cross-contamination, while patient and healthy donor samples were processed together. TCRB sequences were amplified from cDNA with the immunoSEQ multiplex PCR, producing 87-bp fragments spanning the CDR3 region. Sequencing of the amplicons was performed on the Illumina HiSeq platform. The original pipeline was this. Synthetic template baselines were used to correct PCR bias computationally, reads within Hamming distance 2 were collapsed, and singletons that could not be merged were discarded. Reads were aligned against IMGT so that V, D and J genes, CDR3 length and insertions or deletions at six rearrangement sites could be assigned. Within each subset, clonotype counts were normalized to the number of sorted cells before true diversity and Gini coefficients were calculated with the tcR R package. The overlap coefficient, calculated on TCRB nucleotide sequences, was used to quantify repertoire sharing. Not all clones reach the TCRdb copy of this immuneACCESS table, which keeps in-frame sequences only. Checked studies attribute under half of the gap to unresolved V genes and leave the rest unexplained. That table supplies the V and J calls and clone size; D and trimming were determined from the DNA. This sample lists 100,000 to 150,000 clones; about 16% were detected once. The ten largest clones add up to over 2% of the sample.

General conclusions and limits of the study: At VDJ recombination sites, patients with type 1 diabetes made fewer insertions and deleted more nucleotides, a pattern implying thymic rearrangement abnormalities. Because cDNA was sequenced instead of genomic DNA, highly expressing activated cells could be over-represented, though the groups showed no difference in activation or CD3 levels. PCR might favor shorter templates, but patient and control samples were amplified and corrected together, so any skew would affect both groups equally. Naive, central memory and regulatory TCRB repertoires appeared to be more similar among patients than among healthy donors. A moderate but significant shortening of TCRB CDR3 length was observed in type 1 diabetes patients in all four CD4+ subsets. Because the HLA sub-analyses included only small numbers of individuals, any influence of HLA type on TCRB rearrangement was left unresolved.

Each donor gave one peripheral blood draw, averaging approximately 120 mL, which was collected into heparinised tubes. A BD FACSAria II and a panel including CD45RO, CCR7, CD25, CD127, CD95 and CD27 were used to sort naive, central memory, regulatory and stem cell-like memory CD4+ T cells. Every sorted population had a purity above 95%. Right away, PBMCs were isolated by Lymphoprep density gradient centrifugation and were stained directly, with no culture step. So that batch effects would be minimized, each experiment stained and sorted samples in pairs, pairing one healthy donor with one patient. Input material: central memory CD4+ T cells from blood. This TCR derives from a man aged 25 to 45 with type 1 diabetes. The sequence is built from TRBV18 and TRBJ2-3; the D gene identity is not certain. The CDR3 sequence is CASSPTVDTQYF. Read as DNA, the sequence is TGTGCCAGCTCACCGACGGTCGATACGCAGTATTTT.